A selection of T cell receptor beta chains follows, all from one sample in a study of shared clonotypes between healthy human individuals. TCRdb's copy holds only in-frame clones and misses some; the assay was immunoSEQ multiplex PCR. The table has about 2 million clones, about 94% seen once; the top ten hold 1% to 1.5%. Sequencing was done on a sample of naive CD8+ T cells sorted from blood. These receptors were obtained from a man between 18 and 29 years old in good health. Each CDR3 is given with its conserved first and last residue. D genes are given only for firm matches.

>TRBJ2-1|TRBD2|TRBV6-5
TGTGCCAGCAGTCAGGGACTAGCCCACAATGAGCAGTTCTTC
CASSQGLAHNEQFF
>TRBJ2-1|.|TRBV6-6
TGTGCCAGCAGTCTCGGGGCCCCGGCCTACAATGAGCAGTTCTTC
CASSLGAPAYNEQFF
>TRBJ2-7|.|TRBV21-1
TGTGCCAGCAGCCTACCGGGCAGCGCCCCGGTCTACGAGCAGTACTTC
CASSLPGSAPVYEQYF
>TRBJ1-2|.|TRBV7-8
TGTGCCAGCAGCTTATCTGACAGGTACCTCGGAGCTAACTATGGCTACACCTTC
CASSLSDRYLGANYGYTF
>TRBJ2-7|.|TRBV25-1
TGTGCCAGCAGCATGGTGTCCTCCTACGAGCAGTACTTC
CASSMVSSYEQYF
>TRBJ2-1|TRBD2|TRBV5-1
TGCGCCAGCAGCTTGGACCTAGCGGGAGGCAATGAGCAGTTCTTC
CASSLDLAGGNEQFF
>TRBJ2-5|.|TRBV2
TGTGCCAGCAGTTTCCTACAGGGTCCTCAAGAGACCCAGTACTTC
CASSFLQGPQETQYF
>TRBJ2-5|.|TRBV5-1
TGCGCCAGCAGAGAGGGATCAGGGCTAGTTTACCAAGAGACCCAGTACTTC
CASREGSGLVYQETQYF
>TRBJ2-7|.|TRBV6-5
TGTGCCACCACCCCAGGGCCCGTTCCCTACGAGCAGTACTTC
CATTPGPVPYEQYF
>TRBJ1-1|.|TRBV15
TGTGCCACCAGCAGAGGAGTTATGAACACTGAAGCTTTCTTT
CATSRGVMNTEAFF
>TRBJ2-5|.|TRBV28
TGTGCCAGCAGTTTACCGTCCGGGACAACGGAGACCCAGTACTTC
CASSLPSGTTETQYF
>TRBJ1-2|TRBD1|TRBV29-1
TGCAGCGTTGAAGATAGGGGACAGGGCTTTGGCTACACCTTC
CSVEDRGQGFGYTF
>TRBJ2-3|.|TRBV9
TGTGCCAGCAGCCCCACGTCCGAGCTTTGGCAGTATTTT
CASSPTSELWQYF
>TRBJ2-3|TRBD2|TRBV27
TGTGCCAGCAGTTTCCGCTTAGCGGGGGGCACAGATACGCAGTATTTT
CASSFRLAGGTDTQYF
>TRBJ2-1|TRBD2|TRBV23-1
TGCGCCAGCAGCACACCCGGGACTAGCGGGATTAATGAGCAGTTCTTC
CASSTPGTSGINEQFF
>TRBJ2-7|.|TRBV4-1
TGCGCCAGCAGCCAGTCCAGGTACTACGAGCAGTACTTC
CASSQSRYYEQYF
>TRBJ2-5|.|TRBV5-1
TGCGCCAGCAGCTTGGAAGGGACGAGCGGGGAGACCCAGTACTTC
CASSLEGTSGETQYF